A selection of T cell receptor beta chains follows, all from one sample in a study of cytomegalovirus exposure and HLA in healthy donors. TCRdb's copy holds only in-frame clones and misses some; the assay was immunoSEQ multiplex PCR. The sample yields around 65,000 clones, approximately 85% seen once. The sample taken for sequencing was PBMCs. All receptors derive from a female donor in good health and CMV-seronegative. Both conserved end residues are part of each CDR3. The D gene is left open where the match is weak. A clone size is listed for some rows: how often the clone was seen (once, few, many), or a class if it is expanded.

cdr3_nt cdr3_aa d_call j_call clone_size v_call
TGTGCCAGCAGCTACCGAGGGCCGCAGTTCTTC CASSYRGPQFF . TRBJ2-1 . TRBV7-2
TGTGCCAGCTCACCACTCCAAGGGGAGCTGTTTTTT CASSPLQGELFF . TRBJ2-2 . TRBV18
TGTGCCAGCAGCCGCCGCCCAGGGAATAATTCACCCCTCCACTTT CASSRRPGNNSPLHF . TRBJ1-6 . TRBV9
TGTGCCAGTACCCTCTCAGGGGCGGCTAACTGTGGCTACACCTTC CASTLSGAANCGYTF . TRBJ1-2 . TRBV19
TGTGCCAGCAGTTTATCGTTCTCCTCTGGAAACACCATATATTTT CASSLSFSSGNTIYF . TRBJ1-3 . TRBV27
TGTGCCAGCAGGTTCCGGGGGACTGACTCCTACAATGAGCAGTTCTTC CASRFRGTDSYNEQFF . TRBJ2-1 few TRBV27
TGTGCCAGCAGTCCGGTGGGACAGGGGAACACTGAAGCTTTCTTT CASSPVGQGNTEAFF TRBD1 TRBJ1-1 . TRBV6-1
TGTGCCTGGAGTGTAGTATCTAGCGGGAAACCTGGGGCCAACGTCCTGACTTTC CAWSVVSSGKPGANVLTF TRBD2 TRBJ2-6 . TRBV30
TGTGCCAGCAGCCTGGCGGGTACTAATGAGCAGTTCTTC CASSLAGTNEQFF . TRBJ2-1 few TRBV7-6
TGTGCCAGCAGCGCACCCCGCGTCTGGTCTGGGGCCAACGTCCTGACTTTC CASSAPRVWSGANVLTF . TRBJ2-6 . TRBV5-6
TGTTCCAGCAGCGACAGCGGGAGGCTAGAGTCAGATACGCAGTATTTT CSSSDSGRLESDTQYF TRBD2 TRBJ2-3 . TRBV7-9
TGTGCCAGCAGCTCCCCAGGCGGGTCTGGGGGGGATACGCAGTATTTT CASSSPGGSGGDTQYF . TRBJ2-3 . TRBV7-8
TGTGCCAGCAGCCAAGGGACAGGGGGCGCAGATACGCAGTATTTT CASSQGTGGADTQYF TRBD1 TRBJ2-3 . TRBV4-2
TGCGCCAGCAGCTATAGCGGGAGCCCGGGGAATGAGCAGTTCTTC CASSYSGSPGNEQFF TRBD2 TRBJ2-1 . TRBV5-1
TGTGCCTGCGGGACAGCCACTAACTATGGCTACACCTTC CACGTATNYGYTF TRBD1 TRBJ1-2 . TRBV30
TGTGCCAGCAGTTACGGCGGGGGGGCTCCCGGCTACACCTTC CASSYGGGAPGYTF . TRBJ1-2 . TRBV6-5
TGTGCCAGCAGCTACGAAAGAGGGGGTCGAACTGAAGCTTTCTTT CASSYERGGRTEAFF . TRBJ1-1 . TRBV14
TGTGCCAGCAGCTTACGTTCCGGGACGGGGGCCTACGAGCAGTACTTC CASSLRSGTGAYEQYF . TRBJ2-7 . TRBV11-2
TGTGCCAGCAGCTTAAGTGGACGGGGCTCCTACGAGCAGTACTTC CASSLSGRGSYEQYF . TRBJ2-7 . TRBV7-3
TGTGCCAGCAGCCAAGCCTGGGGGTCAGGGGGCTCCAATCAGCCCCAGCATTTT CASSQAWGSGGSNQPQHF TRBD1 TRBJ1-5 . TRBV4-2
TGTGCCAGCAGCTCCCTAGCGGGAGGGAGGGGATACGAGCAGTACTTC CASSSLAGGRGYEQYF TRBD2 TRBJ2-7 . TRBV7-2
TGTGCCAGCAGCCCCTACGCCGGGACAGGGGTTGACGAGCAGTACTTC CASSPYAGTGVDEQYF TRBD1 TRBJ2-7 . TRBV7-8
TGTGCCAGCAGTCTCCGACAGGGGCTACCAAATGAAAAACTGTTTTTT CASSLRQGLPNEKLFF TRBD1 TRBJ1-4 . TRBV28
TGTGCCAGCAACCAGGCCTACAGTTCGAACACTGAAGCTTTCTTT CASNQAYSSNTEAFF . TRBJ1-1 . TRBV11-2
TGTGCCAGCAGCACGGGACTAGCGGCCGGAGAGACCCAGTACTTC CASSTGLAAGETQYF TRBD2 TRBJ2-5 . TRBV9
TGTGCCAGCAGCGGGACGGCGGGGGGACTCGACCAACCTTACGAGCAGTACTTC CASSGTAGGLDQPYEQYF TRBD2 TRBJ2-7 . TRBV9
TGTGCCAGCTCCGGGACAGGGACTAGGCGGGAACCTTACGAGCAGTACTTC CASSGTGTRREPYEQYF . TRBJ2-7 . TRBV25-1
TGTGCCAGCAGTTTATATAGCGGCACAGATACGCAGTATTTT CASSLYSGTDTQYF . TRBJ2-3 . TRBV27
TGTGCCAGCAGAGAAGCGGGGGTCGGGACCCAGTACTTC CASREAGVGTQYF TRBD2 TRBJ2-5 . TRBV7-6
TGTGCCAGCAGTTACTCTGGCGGGGGCTCCTACGAGCAGTACTTC CASSYSGGGSYEQYF TRBD2 TRBJ2-7 . TRBV6-5
TGTGCCAGCAGTTACTCGATAGGGGATACAGATACGCAGTATTTT CASSYSIGDTDTQYF . TRBJ2-3 once TRBV6-6
TGTGCCAGCAGCTTCAGACTGTCTGTTGAGCAGTACTTC CASSFRLSVEQYF . TRBJ2-7 . TRBV7-8
TGTGCCAGCAGACAGGAGAGCACAGATACGCAGTATTTT CASRQESTDTQYF . TRBJ2-3 . TRBV7-3
TGTGCCAGCAGCCGCCCACAGGGTTTAGAACTGTTTTTT CASSRPQGLELFF . TRBJ1-4 few TRBV7-9
TGTGCCAGCAGCCCTGGACGGGAAGACGGCTACACCTTC CASSPGREDGYTF . TRBJ1-2 . TRBV9
TGTGCCAGCAGCTTTAAGGGGTGGGGGGGAGAGACCCAGTACTTC CASSFKGWGGETQYF TRBD2 TRBJ2-5 . TRBV7-3
TGCGCCAGCAGCTTAAGTGCGGGATCATACAATGAGCAGTTCTTC CASSLSAGSYNEQFF . TRBJ2-1 . TRBV5-1
TGCGCCAGCAGTGAGAACCTAGCGGTATTCACGGATGAGCAGTTCTTC CASSENLAVFTDEQFF TRBD2 TRBJ2-1 . TRBV10-2
TGTGCCAGCAGCCAGCCTAACAGCAATGAGCAGTTCTTC CASSQPNSNEQFF . TRBJ2-1 . TRBV5-5
TGTGCCAGCAGCGCCCGCGGGGGAATCGACACTGAAGCTTTCTTT CASSARGGIDTEAFF . TRBJ1-1 . TRBV9
TGTGCCACCAGCAGACCCACAGGGGAAAGGGCGTCCCAGTACTTC CATSRPTGERASQYF TRBD1 TRBJ2-5 . TRBV15
TGTGCCAGCAGCTTGCCCAGCGGGAGGACCGGGGAGCTGTTTTTT CASSLPSGRTGELFF TRBD2 TRBJ2-2 . TRBV5-4
TGTGCCACCAGCAGAGAGTTCCCGGGACTAGCGGGTGGTGAGACCCAGTACTTC CATSREFPGLAGGETQYF TRBD2 TRBJ2-5 . TRBV15
TGTGCCATCGAATCGGGAGCGTACAATGAGCAGTTCTTC CAIESGAYNEQFF . TRBJ2-1 few TRBV10-3
TGTGCCAGCAGTTTCAGGGAGGGGACTGAAGCTTTCTTT CASSFREGTEAFF . TRBJ1-1 few TRBV27
TGTGCCAGCACCCAAAGCCCGACAGGGATCCAAGGGACCCAGTACTTC CASTQSPTGIQGTQYF TRBD1 TRBJ2-5 . TRBV2
TGTGCCAGCAGTGGAAACCGGGTCTCCGATCCTGGGGCCAACGTCCTGACTTTC CASSGNRVSDPGANVLTF . TRBJ2-6 . TRBV9
TGTGCCAGCAGCTTAGAAGTCCCTAGCGGGGGACACGAGCAGTACTTC CASSLEVPSGGHEQYF TRBD2 TRBJ2-7 . TRBV11-2
TGTGCCAGCAGTTCCCTAACGGACACCTACAATGAGCAGTTCTTC CASSSLTDTYNEQFF . TRBJ2-1 . TRBV28
TGTGCCAGCACCCTGACAAGCGGGAGGGGATACGAGCAGTACTTC CASTLTSGRGYEQYF TRBD2 TRBJ2-7 . TRBV27
TGTGCCAGCAGTTTCTACGGACAGGGGGCAGATACGCAGTATTTT CASSFYGQGADTQYF TRBD1 TRBJ2-3 . TRBV27
TGTGCCAGCAGACCAACTAGCGGGTCGAACACCGGGGAGCTGTTTTTT CASRPTSGSNTGELFF TRBD2 TRBJ2-2 . TRBV11-2
TGTGCCAGCAGTAAGCCGGGACTAGCTGACGAGCAGTACTTC CASSKPGLADEQYF TRBD2 TRBJ2-7 . TRBV6-5
TGTGCCAGTAGGGACAGGGGGAGAGGCTACACCTTC CASRDRGRGYTF TRBD1 TRBJ1-2 . TRBV19
TGCAGCGTTGACGCAGGGGCACAAGAGACCCAGTACTTC CSVDAGAQETQYF . TRBJ2-5 . TRBV29-1